The clone carrying this T cell receptor (beta chain) was observed a handful of times. As yet, its antigen is unknown. The sample comes from a study of human T cells and chemical hapten exposure. Individual cDNA molecules had unique molecular identifiers attached to them by the library. Original analysis: The median was roughly 100,000 TCRs per sample, ranging roughly 23,224 to 690,600. MiXCR, run by TCRdb on the RACE reads, gives a single entry per CDR3 protein. TCRdb's processing, not the authors', yielded these V and J calls. The table records under 200,000 distinct CDR3 sequences, approximately 31% of them present only once. The germline V gene encodes CDR1 SGHTA and CDR2 FQGNSA. V dropped 6 bases and J dropped 0 bases, with 6 bases sitting between them. The CDR3 spans 13 residues. Findings and caveats of the study: The count of PT1 expanded TCRs correlated positively with patch test score.

Time point indicated: pre-sensitization, week 0. This sample's treatment: therapeutic diphenylcyclopropenone sensitization with weekly scalp DPC. The clonotype comes from a woman aged 30 to 39 with alopecia areata. Some clones in this sample may be carry-over from other donors' samples. Source: whole blood, taken in connection with sensitization to the hapten diphenylcyclopropenone (DPC). This chain joins TRBV7-2 and TRBJ1-3; no reliable D call. CDR3 region: CASSSSSGNTIYF. The CDR3 DNA sequence: TGTGCCAGCAGTTCATCCTCTGGAAACACCATATATTTT. Combining the CDR3 with reference TRBV7-2 and TRBJ1-3 gives the whole variable domain GAGVSQSPSNKVTEKGKDVELRCDPISGHTALYWYRQSLGQGLEFLIYFQGNSAPDKSGLPSDRFSAERTGGSVSTLTIQRTQQEDSAVYLCASSSSSGNTIYFGEGSWLTVV.